The entry that follows covers one T cell receptor beta chain sequence. With 7 bases clipped from V and 6 bases from J, the junction kept 9 bases outside the gene matches. The CDR3 is 15 residues long. Germline loops: CDR1 MNHEY, CDR2 SVGAGI. Per the original data handling: Reference gene primers were amplified, and this amplification served to estimate nucleated cell counts. Profiling relied on immunoSEQ multiplex PCR, and the TCRdb table lists in-frame clones only, not all of them. V and J calls and clone size follow that table, whereas D and trimming were derived from the DNA. The table records about 59,000 clones, 75% to 95% of them present only once. The entry originates in a study of blood T cell repertoires in COVID-19. The overall study: Some COVID-19 samples were acute and others convalescent; all came from the United States, Italy and Spain. T cells, B-cell-depleted T cells, or PBMCs supplied cDNA or gDNA.

J is TRBJ2-7 and V is TRBV6-5; 13 nucleotides match TRBD2. This clonotype was sampled from a human donor in a cohort sampled during active COVID-19. Sequenced input: peripheral blood. DNA of the CDR3: TGTGCCAGCAATCGACTAGCGGGAGGTACAGGCGAGCAGTACTTC. Translated, it gives CASNRLAGGTGEQYF.